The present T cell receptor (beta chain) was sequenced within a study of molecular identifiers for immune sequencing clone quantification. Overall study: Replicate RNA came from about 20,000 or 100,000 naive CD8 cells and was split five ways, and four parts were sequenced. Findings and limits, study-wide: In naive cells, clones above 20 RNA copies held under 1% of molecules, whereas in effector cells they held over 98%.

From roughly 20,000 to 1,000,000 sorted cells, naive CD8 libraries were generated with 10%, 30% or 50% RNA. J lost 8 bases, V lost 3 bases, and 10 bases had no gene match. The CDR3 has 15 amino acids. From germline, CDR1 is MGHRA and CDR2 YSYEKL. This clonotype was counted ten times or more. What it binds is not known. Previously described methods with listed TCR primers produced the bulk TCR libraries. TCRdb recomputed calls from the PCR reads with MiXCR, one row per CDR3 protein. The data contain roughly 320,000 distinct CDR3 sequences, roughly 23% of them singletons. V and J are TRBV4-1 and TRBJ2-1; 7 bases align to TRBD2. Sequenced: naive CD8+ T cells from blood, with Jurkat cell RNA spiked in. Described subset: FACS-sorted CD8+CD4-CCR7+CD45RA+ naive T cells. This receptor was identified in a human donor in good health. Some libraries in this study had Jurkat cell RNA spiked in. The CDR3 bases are TGCGCCAGCAGCCACGTCACTGGTCGGGGGGATGAGCAGTTCTTC. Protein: CASSHVTGRGDEQFF.